Only a few counts were recorded for the clone carrying this T cell receptor beta chain. Its specificity is unknown. These data are taken from a study of early T cells in non-severe SARS-CoV-2 infection. Overall study context: Sequenced material consisted of bulk RNA (from unsorted whole blood), and chains were unpaired. Study conclusions and caveats: Database matching using VDJdb favored anti-spike CD8 responses, with private and CD4 specificities left missing.

Each cDNA molecule carried a unique molecular identifier. TCRdb fed the 5' RACE reads into MiXCR, producing one record per CDR3 protein. The sample yields tens of thousands of distinct CDR3 sequences, around 9% seen once. This CDR3 is 13 amino acids long. J was trimmed by 3 bases and V by 6 bases; bases with no gene match: 4. The germline V gene encodes CDR1 SQVTM and CDR2 ANQGSEA. The TCR comes from an adult who was a healthcare worker with PCR-confirmed SARS-CoV-2 infection or an uninfected control (not recorded which). The sequenced sample consisted of whole blood. The chain combines TRBV29-1 with TRBJ2-3, with TRBD1 matching over 9 bases. The CDR3 DNA reads TGCAGCGTCGAGACAGGGGGAACAGATACGCAGTATTTT. It specifies CSVETGGTDTQYF.